This T cell receptor beta chain was recovered during a study of siplizumab effects on memory and regulatory T cells. Study-wide points: Reactions containing siplizumab showed mappable alloreactive CD4+ clones averaging 68.8% Treg-derived, versus 25% to 30% in controls.

This clone was picked up one time. Its antigen remains unidentified. Sequencing used immunoSEQ multiplex PCR; TCRdb keeps in-frame clones, though not all of them. The repertoire consists of some 100,000 clones, with roughly 94% occurring once and the leading ten covering roughly 1.3%. Germline-derived CDR1 and CDR2 are MDHEN and SYDVKM. With 4 bases clipped from V and 4 bases from J, the junction kept 16 bases outside the gene matches. The CDR3 consists of 18 residues. The chain joins TRBV28 to TRBJ2-3; TRBD1 matches 8 bases. The sequencing sample was made of non-Treg CD4+ T cells sorted from blood. This TCR came from a human donor in good health. The DNA of the CDR3 is TGTGCCAGCAGTTCCAGGGGGCGAGGGGGCCTACGTGCAGATACGCAGTATTTT. This translates into CASSSRGRGGLRADTQYF.